These T cell receptor beta chains were read from a single sample in a study of spatial heterogeneity in lung cancer. TCRdb reanalysed the 5' RACE reads using MiXCR and keeps one entry per CDR3 protein. The sample contains tens of thousands of distinct CDR3 sequences, approximately 12% of which appear only once. The source material was PBMCs, sampled at surgery. Receptor source: a male donor with early-stage non-small cell lung cancer. CDR3s include the opening cysteine and the closing phenylalanine or tryptophan. D genes are given only for firm matches. Some rows mark clone size as missing; the rest say once, few, many or name a class of expanded clone.

V	size	D	J	CDR3	DNA
TRBV18	NA	TRBD1	TRBJ1-5	CASSPGQGDSQPQHF	TGTGCCAGCTCACCGGGACAGGGGGATAGTCAGCCCCAGCATTTT
TRBV6-6	NA	TRBD1	TRBJ1-4	CASIKGQGDHRATNEKLFF	TGTGCCAGCATTAAGGGACAGGGGGACCACCGTGCAACTAATGAAAAACTGTTTTTT
TRBV29-1	many	TRBD1	TRBJ2-5	CSVVPGTDQETQYF	TGCAGCGTGGTACCGGGGACAGATCAAGAGACCCAGTACTTC
TRBV28	NA	NA	TRBJ2-7	CASSPPLQGPNEQYF	TGTGCCAGCAGTCCCCCCCTGCAGGGGCCCAACGAGCAGTACTTC
TRBV20-1	NA	TRBD1	TRBJ1-4	CSGSTGTGGEKLFF	TGCAGTGGCAGCACCGGGACAGGTGGAGAAAAACTGTTTTTT
TRBV9	few	TRBD2	TRBJ2-7	CASSVAGGTYEQYF	TGTGCCAGCAGCGTAGCGGGGGGAACCTACGAGCAGTACTTC
TRBV7-9	NA	NA	TRBJ1-4	CASSPGTAPGEKLFF	TGTGCCAGCAGCCCCGGGACGGCCCCCGGGGAAAAACTGTTTTTT
TRBV28	NA	NA	TRBJ1-2	CASSPPDSWQGLYGYTF	TGTGCCAGCAGCCCCCCCGATTCGTGGCAGGGGTTGTATGGCTACACCTTC
TRBV7-3	many	NA	TRBJ1-1	CASSAQHLPNTEAFF	TGTGCCAGCAGCGCCCAACACCTGCCGAACACTGAAGCTTTCTTT
TRBV7-9	NA	NA	TRBJ2-3	CASSFTSDTQYF	TGTGCCAGCAGCTTCACGTCAGATACGCAGTATTTT
TRBV29-1	many	NA	TRBJ2-3	CSATKGGSGTDTQYF	TGCAGCGCCACAAAGGGGGGATCGGGCACAGATACGCAGTATTTT
TRBV28	many	TRBD2	TRBJ2-3	CASSPRTSGRARDTQYF	TGTGCCAGCAGTCCCCGGACTAGCGGGAGGGCTCGTGATACGCAGTATTTT
TRBV20-1	few	TRBD1	TRBJ1-4	CSARDQGTANEKLFF	TGCAGTGCTAGAGATCAGGGGACAGCAAATGAAAAACTGTTTTTT
TRBV7-2	many	NA	TRBJ1-5	CASSPEWNQPQHF	TGTGCCAGCAGCCCAGAGTGGAATCAGCCCCAGCATTTT
TRBV27	NA	NA	TRBJ2-7	CASSRTSASYEQYF	TGTGCCAGCAGTAGGACCAGCGCTTCCTACGAGCAGTACTTC
TRBV20-1	NA	TRBD1	TRBJ2-7	CSARTPGQGSYEQYF	TGCAGTGCTAGAACCCCGGGACAGGGTTCCTACGAGCAGTACTTC
TRBV12-3/TRBV12-4	few	NA	TRBJ2-1	CASSRGPYNEQFF	TGTGCCAGCAGCCGCGGGCCCTACAATGAGCAGTTCTTC
TRBV18	few	NA	TRBJ1-2	CASSPEGENYGYTF	TGTGCCAGCTCACCAGAGGGAGAAAACTATGGCTACACCTTC
TRBV11-2	NA	NA	TRBJ2-1	CASRRGRAEQFF	TGTGCCAGCAGACGGGGACGGGCGGAACAGTTCTTC
TRBV30	few	NA	TRBJ2-3	CAWSGLTDTQYF	TGTGCCTGGAGTGGGTTAACAGATACGCAGTATTTT
TRBV6-2/TRBV6-3	NA	NA	TRBJ2-5	CASSYELAQETQYF	TGTGCCAGCAGTTACGAACTAGCACAAGAGACCCAGTACTTC
TRBV7-9	few	TRBD2	TRBJ2-2	CASSPGLAGGTGELFF	TGTGCCAGCAGCCCCGGACTAGCGGGGGGCACCGGGGAGCTGTTTTTT
TRBV20-1	NA	TRBD2	TRBJ2-5	CSADDRVGTSAETQYF	TGCAGTGCAGATGACAGGGTCGGGACTAGCGCGGAGACCCAGTACTTC
TRBV6-6	few	TRBD2	TRBJ2-4	CASQRGGHIQYF	TGTGCCAGCCAGCGGGGGGGCCACATTCAGTACTTC
TRBV29-1	few	TRBD2	TRBJ2-5	CSVDGSGVSQETQYF	TGCAGCGTTGACGGTAGCGGGGTGTCGCAAGAGACCCAGTACTTC
TRBV29-1	many	TRBD2	TRBJ2-1	CSVASGRVQFF	TGCAGCGTTGCTAGCGGGAGGGTCCAGTTCTTC
TRBV25-1	NA	NA	TRBJ2-7	CASSADRAGSREQYF	TGTGCCAGCAGTGCAGACAGGGCGGGATCTAGGGAGCAGTACTTC